Only a few counts were recorded for the clone carrying this TCR beta chain. The record originates from a study of response to subunit inactivated influenza vaccine. TCRdb reanalysed the RT-PCR reads using MiXCR and keeps one entry per CDR3 protein. The table lists about half a million distinct CDR3 sequences, 7.6% of them singletons. This CDR3 has 16 amino acids. From germline, CDR1 is DFQATT and CDR2 SNEGSKA (reference sequence). The V gene lost 0 bases and the J gene lost 10 bases, with 22 bases spanning the gap. Sequenced here: PBMCs from blood, sampled less than 30 months after vaccination. J is TRBJ2-1 and V is TRBV20-1, with D perhaps TRBD1 (5 bases). The sequence was obtained from a man between 50 and 69 years old who received an inactivated influenza vaccine. CDR3 loop: CSARDVDKEIFYEQFF. The CDR3, as DNA: TGCAGTGCTAGAGATGTGGACAAGGAGATCTTTTACGAGCAGTTCTTC.